The T cell receptor beta chain under discussion was sequenced for a study of regulatory T cells in long-lasting Graves disease. About the research overall: For a period under 3 months, newly diagnosed Graves' patients had taken antithyroid drugs.

This clonotype was counted once. It may be a read error: a sequence one base away is much more abundant. Arm-PCR with iRepertoire HTBI primers amplified the CDR3 regions for these TCR beta libraries. TCRdb called the multiplex PCR reads again in MiXCR, with one record for every CDR3 protein. This table holds around 470,000 distinct CDR3 sequences, about 14% found once. Time point noted: newly diagnosed GD, antithyroid drugs for less than 3 months. The TCR library was made from RNA that had been extracted from PBMCs in TRIzol. Patient provenance is recorded as an endocrinology department in Xi'an, China. CDR3 length: 14 residues. Germline CDR1 reads SGHNT; CDR2 reads YYREEE (reference sequence). Trimming stripped 4 bases from V and 9 bases from J, with 19 bases between. The same sample was also studied in work on T cells in Graves' hyperthyroidism and ophthalmopathy.

The receptor's source is a woman aged 45-60 years with Graves disease. The J gene is TRBJ2-5, the V gene TRBV5-4; D perhaps matches TRBD2 (5 bases). The input for sequencing was peripheral blood mononuclear cells (PBMCs), taken at new diagnosis, from a patient treated with antithyroid drugs. Here the CDR3 reads CASSVIGTQEAQYF. DNA of the CDR3: TGTGCCAGCAGCGTAATAGGCACCCAGGAGGCCCAGTACTTC.